The 23 T cell receptor beta chains listed next were all sequenced from one sample in a study of blood T cell repertoires in COVID-19. Assay used: immunoSEQ multiplex PCR; TCRdb lists only in-frame clones, some missing. The data contain 150,000 to 200,000 clones, 81% of them singletons. The sample was peripheral blood. The receptors were gathered from a woman aged 80 or over with COVID-19, enrolled during active disease.

This clone was seen only once. V gene TRBV11-3 combines with J gene TRBJ1-1; 7 nucleotides agree with TRBD1. The CDR3 has 13 residues. Per germline, CDR1 SGHNT and CDR2 YENEEA. The junction had 5 bases not matched to a gene; V was cut back by 5 bases and J by 5 bases. Here the CDR3 DNA reads TGTGCCAGCAGCGTATACAGGGGTACTGAAGCTTTCTTT. It codes for CASSVYRGTEAFF.

The chain is built from TRBV9 and TRBJ2-1, with TRBD1 matching over 10 bases. With 6 bases clipped from V and 5 bases from J, the junction kept 5 bases outside the gene matches. Germline-derived CDR1 and CDR2 are SGDLS and YYNGEE. The CDR3 is 14 amino acids. CDR3 residues: CASNRDRGNNEQFF. The CDR3, as DNA: TGTGCCAGCAACCGGGACAGGGGCAACAATGAGCAGTTCTTC.

J is TRBJ1-4 and V is TRBV9, with 10 bases identical to TRBD1. After removal of 4 bases from V and 8 bases from J, the junction contained 5 bases not matched to a gene. This CDR3 spans 14 amino acids. Germline CDR1 is SGDLS and CDR2 is YYNGEE. The CDR3 bases are TGTGCCAGCAGCCCCGGGACAGGGGACGAAAAACTGTTTTTT. This translates into CASSPGTGDEKLFF.

This clone was seen many times. J is TRBJ1-2 and V is TRBV5-6; D remains ambiguous. V lost 2 bases, J lost 5 bases, and 16 bases lay in between. The CDR3 is 15 residues long. Germline CDR1 reads SGHDT; CDR2 reads YYEEEE. The DNA of the CDR3 is TGTGCCAGCAGCTTACCCCTTGAGGGCCTTTATGGCTACACCTTC. It encodes CASSLPLEGLYGYTF. The whole variable domain, remainder taken from reference TRBV5-6 and TRBJ1-2, is DAGVTQSPTHLIKTRGQQVTLRCSPKSGHDTVSWYQQALGQGPQFIFQYYEEEERQRGNFPDRFSGHQFPNYSSELNVNALLLGDSALYLCASSLPLEGLYGYTFGSGTRLTVV.

The chain uses TRBV18 and TRBJ2-5; the D gene could be TRBD1 or TRBD2 (5 bases each). The CDR3 consists of 14 residues. The germline gives CDR1 KGHSH, CDR2 LQKENI. Trimming left V 6 bases short and J 5 bases short, with 16 bases between. CDR3 nucleotides: TGTGCCAGCTCCCCAGGGAGTTCCAGGGAGACCCAGTACTTC. Protein sequence: CASSPGSSRETQYF.

The genes are TRBV16 and TRBJ2-2; D may be TRBD1 (6 bases). This CDR3 region has 15 residues. CDR1 and CDR2 from the germline V gene are KGHSY and FQNENV. The germline V and J ends were trimmed by 6 bases and 4 bases, with 15 bases remaining between them. CDR3 nucleotide sequence: TGTGCCAGCAGTCTCCGTCAGGGGCCCACCGGGGAGCTGTTTTTT. It is translated as CASSLRQGPTGELFF.

V and J are TRBV4-1 and TRBJ2-1; 7 bases line up with TRBD1. Germline V gene lookup returns CDR1 MGHRA and CDR2 YSYEKL. J gave up 1 base and V 4 bases, and 4 bases lay outside the gene matches. The CDR3 sequence is 15 residues long. The DNA for the CDR3 is TGCGCCAGCAGCCCGAGGGGGCTATCCTACAATGAGCAGTTCTTC. It codes for CASSPRGLSYNEQFF.

V usage is TRBV5-1 and J usage is TRBJ2-1; D perhaps matches TRBD2 (5 bases). Trimming pared 0 bases from V and 5 bases from J, leaving 12 bases between. The CDR3 has 15 residues. Germline lookup yields CDR1 SGHRS and CDR2 YFSETQ. Here the CDR3 reads CASSLVSGIDNEQFF. The CDR3 DNA follows: TGCGCCAGCAGCTTGGTTTCGGGAATCGACAATGAGCAGTTCTTC.

Concerning this clone: Different DNA sequences within this sample yield the same CDR3. V and J are TRBV18 and TRBJ1-1, with D uncertain. The CDR3 consists of 13 residues. The V and J ends lost 1 base and 1 base respectively, with 4 bases between them. From germline, CDR1 is KGHSH and CDR2 LQKENI. The CDR3 DNA is TGTGCCAGCTCACCACGAGGGAACACTGAAGCTTTCTTT. This sequence encodes CASSPRGNTEAFF.

This clone appeared once. The V gene is TRBV5-1, the J gene TRBJ1-4; possible D gene TRBD1, 6 bases. The CDR3 totals 15 residues. Germline loops: CDR1 SGHRS, CDR2 YFSETQ. V lost 0 bases, J lost 0 bases, and 6 bases lay in between. The CDR3 sequence is CASSLEGATNEKLFF. The CDR3 bases are TGCGCCAGCAGCTTGGAGGGGGCAACTAATGAAAAACTGTTTTTT.

The CDR3, as DNA: TGTGCCAGCAGCGTAGGGACAGCTGCCTCTGGAAACACCATATATTTT. Its protein product is CASSVGTAASGNTIYF. The chain carries TRBV9 and TRBJ1-3, with a possible D match to TRBD1 (6 bases). The CDR3 loop spans 16 amino acids. V dropped 0 bases and J dropped 0 bases, with 10 bases sitting between them. Looked up from germline, CDR1 is SGDLS and CDR2 is YYNGEE.

This chain joins TRBV28 and TRBJ2-1; D perhaps matches TRBD1 (6 bases). V was cut by 5 bases and J by 10 bases, with 12 bases left in between. This CDR3 contains 12 residues. Germline CDR1 and CDR2: MDHEN and SYDVKM. Written as DNA, the CDR3 is TGTGCCAGCAGTAACGGACAGTCCGAGCAGTTCTTC. The encoded protein is CASSNGQSEQFF.

The V gene is TRBV12-5, the J gene TRBJ2-4, with D perhaps TRBD2 (5 bases). Trimming cost V 2 bases and J 8 bases, with 22 bases left between them. The CDR3 is 17 amino acids. CDR1 LGHNT and CDR2 FRNRAP come from the germline V gene. CDR3 nucleotides: TGTGCTAGTGGTTTGTACCCCCGAGGAGGTAGAGTGGACATTCAGTACTTC. Translation: CASGLYPRGGRVDIQYF.

The CDR3 here is CASSLTGAGANVLTF. The CDR3 DNA sequence: TGCGCCAGCAGCCTTACAGGGGCCGGGGCCAACGTCCTGACTTTC. This sequence joins TRBV5-1 and TRBJ2-6, with 7 positions matching TRBD1. Germline CDR1 reads SGHRS; CDR2 reads YFSETQ. This CDR3 contains 15 residues. J gave up 4 bases and V 4 bases, and 5 bases lay outside the gene matches.

The rearrangement uses TRBV12-3 or TRBV12-4 and TRBJ1-1, with 7 bases matching TRBD1. The CDR3 covers 11 residues. V lost 5 bases to trimming and J lost 7 bases; unmatched junction nucleotides: 1. The CDR3 DNA is TGTGCCAGCAGTACAGGGGTTGAAGCTTTCTTT. This encodes CASSTGVEAFF.

V is TRBV5-4 and J is TRBJ1-6, with no clear D. The CDR3 is 14 residues long. From germline, CDR1 is SGHNT and CDR2 YYREEE (reference sequence). Trimming stripped 0 bases from V and 7 bases from J, with 8 bases between. The CDR3 DNA follows: TGTGCCAGCAGCTTGGGGGAGTTCAATTCACCCCTCCACTTT. Its translation is CASSLGEFNSPLHF.

V usage is TRBV18 and J usage is TRBJ1-4; D remains ambiguous. Trimming left V 0 bases short and J 7 bases short, with 9 bases between. CDR3 length: 14 amino acids. Germline values: CDR1 KGHSH, CDR2 LQKENI. As DNA, the CDR3 is TGTGCCAGCTCACCACCGTCTAGCCGTGAAAAACTGTTTTTT. It yields the protein CASSPPSSREKLFF.

The rearrangement joins TRBV15 to TRBJ2-5, with a weak D call TRBD2 (6 bases). CDR1 LNHNV and CDR2 YYDKDF come from the germline V gene (reference sequence). This CDR3 is built from 13 residues. Trimming removed 0 bases at V and 12 bases at J, with 14 bases between. CDR3 sequence: CATSRDRRGPKYF. The DNA for the CDR3 is TGTGCCACCAGCAGAGATAGGAGGGGACCTAAGTACTTC.

V gene TRBV7-9 combines with J gene TRBJ1-1; the D is unclear. CDR1 SEHNR and CDR2 FQNEAQ come from the germline V gene (reference sequence). The V end was cut by 1 base, the J end by 5 bases, with 14 bases between. This CDR3 has 15 amino acids. Here the CDR3 DNA reads TGTGCCAGCAGCTTAGTTTCGGGTCTGAGGACTGAAGCTTTCTTT. It specifies CASSLVSGLRTEAFF.

This sequence joins TRBV4-3 and TRBJ2-2; perhaps TRBD1 as D (6 bases). From germline, CDR1 is LGHNA and CDR2 YSLEER. There are 16 residues in the CDR3. V gave up 0 bases and J gave up 8 bases, with 16 bases separating them. CDR3 sequence: CASSQDWTALEGELFF. The CDR3, as DNA: TGCGCCAGCAGCCAAGACTGGACAGCCCTGGAGGGGGAGCTGTTTTTT.

The gene calls are TRBV7-9 and TRBJ2-5; 11 bases map to TRBD2. This CDR3 is 16 amino acids long. CDR1 is SEHNR and CDR2 is FQNEAQ in the germline V gene (reference sequence). Unmatched junction bases numbered 12, after V lost 7 bases and J lost 5 bases. The chain's CDR3 is CASTKRLAGRQETQYF. The CDR3 region has the DNA TGTGCCAGCACCAAAAGACTAGCGGGGCGCCAGGAGACCCAGTACTTC.

This CDR3 is CATSRDFSGGTGYNSPLHF. The DNA of the CDR3 is TGTGCCACCAGCAGAGATTTCTCCGGGGGGACGGGGTATAATTCACCCCTCCACTTT. V and J are TRBV15 and TRBJ1-6; maybe TRBD1 (5 bases). The V end was cut by 0 bases, the J end by 4 bases, with 19 bases between. In germline, CDR1 is LNHNV, CDR2 YYDKDF (reference sequence). This CDR3 spans 19 amino acids.

The chain employs TRBV7-2 and TRBJ2-7; D is uncertain. Trimming removed 5 bases from V and 3 bases from J, with 20 bases in between. The germline V gene has CDR1 SGHTA and CDR2 FQGNSA. There are 16 residues in the CDR3. CDR3 residues: CASSHPWQVLIYEQYF. The CDR3, as DNA: TGTGCCAGCAGCCATCCTTGGCAGGTCCTTATCTACGAGCAGTACTTC.